This record covers a single T cell receptor (beta chain). The antigen remains unidentified. The germline V gene has CDR1 SGHTA and CDR2 FQGNSA. CDR3 length equals 16 residues. V shed 1 base and J 6 bases; nucleotides not matched to a gene: 6. This specimen comes from a study of human versus mouse CDR3 diversity and MHC coevolution. Study-wide points: Compared with mice, human CDR3s carried more deletions and insertions on average.

Clones were read by immunoSEQ multiplex PCR, and TCRdb kept only the in-frame ones, dropping some. The sample has 60,000 to 95,000 clones, approximately 90% seen once. The J gene is TRBJ2-2, the V gene TRBV7-2; 9 bases are a match to TRBD2. This TCR was sampled from a person aged 30-69 years in good health. The sequenced material came from naive CD4+ T cells from blood. Subset reported: CD45RO-negative CD62L-positive naive CD4 T cells. The CDR3 DNA follows: TGTGCCAGCAGCTTAGAGCGCCTAGCGGGACCCGGGGAGCTGTTTTTT. Amino acids: CASSLERLAGPGELFF.